The 15 T cell receptor beta chains given below trace back to one sample, sequenced in a study of CD8+CD57+ T cells in acquired aplastic anemia. Genomic DNA served as template for TCR beta VDJ and CDR3 profiling. TCRdb fed the reads into MiXCR, producing one record per CDR3 protein. The data show a few hundred thousand distinct CDR3 sequences, about two thirds seen once. The sample taken for sequencing was sorted CD4+, CD8+, or CD8+CD57+ T cells (not recorded which) from PBMCs. The receptors stem from a human donor in good health, serving as a control.

A few counts support this clonotype. V and J are TRBV20-1 and TRBJ1-2, with TRBD1 matching over 8 bases. The junction had 4 bases not matched to a gene; V was cut back by 5 bases and J by 2 bases. This CDR3 has 13 residues. Germline CDR1 is DFQATT and CDR2 is SNEGSKA (reference sequence). This chain's CDR3 is CSAQQGGNYGYTF. The CDR3 bases are TGCAGTGCTCAACAGGGGGGCAACTATGGCTACACCTTC.

Turning to this clonotype: In this CDR3 the conserved last residue, phenylalanine or tryptophan, is missing, so a read error is likely. V is TRBV7-6 and J is TRBJ1-6; no reliable D call. Looked up from germline, CDR1 is SGHVS and CDR2 is FNYEAQ. This CDR3 is built from 17 residues. CDR3: CASSLTGSPTSNSPLHS. The CDR3 DNA follows: TGCGCCAGCAGCTTAACCGGGTCCCCTACCTCTAATTCACCCCTCCACTCT.

In the case of this clonotype: This may arise from a read error, as a much more abundant clone is one base away. The CDR3 sequence: CASSGTTQAGELFF. Here the CDR3 DNA reads TGTGCCAGCAGCGGGACTACACAAGCCGGGGAGCTGTTTTTT. The chain employs TRBV5-1 and TRBJ2-2, with 7 bases that match TRBD2. Germline CDR1 SGHRS, CDR2 YFSETQ. This CDR3 has 14 amino acids.

This clonotype was recorded at least ten times. V gene TRBV4-1 combines with J gene TRBJ1-1; 9 nucleotides agree with TRBD1. CDR1 and CDR2 from the germline V gene are MGHRA and YSYEKL. CDR3 length: 16 amino acids. V gave up 0 bases and J gave up 1 base; unmatched junction bases: 3. The chain's CDR3 is CASSQDPGQGNTEAFF. CDR3 in DNA: TGCGCCAGCAGCCAAGACCCGGGACAGGGGAACACTGAAGCTTTCTTT.

The chain couples TRBV4-3 to TRBJ1-2; 9 nucleotides match TRBD1. The trim removed 0 bases at V and 4 bases at J, leaving 3 bases unmatched. Per the germline V gene, CDR1 is LGHNA and CDR2 is YSLEER. The CDR3 spans 15 residues. Written as DNA, the CDR3 is TGCGCCAGCAGCCAAGAGGGACAGGGTCCCTATGGCTACACCTTC. The encoded protein is CASSQEGQGPYGYTF.

J is TRBJ1-3 and V is TRBV30; D is ambiguous. CDR1 is GTSNPN and CDR2 is SVGIG in the germline V gene (reference sequence). Trimming took 0 bases from V and 7 from J, leaving 7 bases between them. The CDR3 totals 12 residues. CDR3 protein: CAWSVPGNTIYF. The CDR3 coding sequence is TGTGCCTGGAGTGTACCGGGGAACACCATATATTTT.

The chain recombines TRBV19 with TRBJ2-7; no firm D call. The assigned J gene may be wrong: the sequence end matches TRBJ2-1 better. CDR1 and CDR2 from the germline V gene are LNHDA and SQIVND (reference sequence). This CDR3 has 15 amino acids. Here the CDR3 reads CASSIVSSNYYEQFF. The CDR3 DNA sequence: TGTGCCAGTAGTATTGTTTCTTCAAATTACTATGAGCAGTTCTTC.

Turning to this clonotype: The junction does not match germline at one end; this may be a read error. Here the CDR3 DNA reads TGTGCCACCAGTTGGGGGGCGTATGGAAACGCCATATATTTT. As protein: CATSWGAYGNAIYF. V usage is TRBV7-8 and J usage is TRBJ1-3; perhaps TRBD1 as D (6 bases). The CDR3 is 14 amino acids. CDR1 is SGHVS, CDR2 FQNEAQ, per germline.

The CDR3 region has the DNA TGTGCCAGCAGCCTCGGGGGATCCCGAACCGGGACTAGTAGAGAGACCCAGTACTTC. Translated: CASSLGGSRTGTSRETQYF. The genes are TRBV3-1 and TRBJ2-5, with 8 bases fitting TRBD2. CDR1 LGHDT and CDR2 YNNKEL come from the germline V gene (reference sequence). The CDR3 spans 19 residues. The junction had 20 bases not matched to a gene; V was cut back by 4 bases and J by 4 bases.

The genes are TRBV11-2 and TRBJ1-1; 7 positions match TRBD1. This CDR3 region has 13 residues. Germline V gene sequence: CDR1 SGHAT, CDR2 FQNNGV. Unmatched junction bases numbered 6, after V lost 5 bases and J lost 6 bases. Here the CDR3 DNA reads TGTGCCAGCAGCGTGACAGGGAGCGCTGAAGCTTTCTTT. Amino acid sequence: CASSVTGSAEAFF.

This clonotype was counted between two and nine times. This chain's CDR3 is CASSPGQGYEKLFF. The CDR3 DNA follows: TGTGCCAGTAGCCCGGGACAGGGGTATGAAAAACTGTTTTTT. This chain connects TRBV9 to TRBJ1-4; 10 bases agree with TRBD1. This CDR3 has 14 residues. Trimming took 8 bases from V and 6 from J; bases not matched to a gene: 7. Germline CDR1 reads SGDLS; CDR2 reads YYNGEE.

This chain connects TRBV12-3 or TRBV12-4 to TRBJ2-3; D might be TRBD1 (5 bases). Trimming removed 7 bases from V and 4 bases from J, with 9 bases in between. This CDR3 has 12 amino acids. CDR3 region: CASTAGSDTQYF. For the CDR3, the DNA is TGTGCCAGCACCGCAGGGTCAGATACGCAGTATTTT.

This chain connects TRBV5-4 to TRBJ2-7; 7 bases are shared with TRBD1. The V gene end was trimmed by 4 bases and the J gene end by 5 bases; junction bases not matched to a gene: 15. CDR1 and CDR2 from the germline V gene are SGHNT and YYREEE (reference sequence). The CDR3 is made up of 16 amino acids. The CDR3 spells CASSIQGTATRDEQYF. CDR3 sequence (DNA): TGTGCCAGCAGCATACAAGGGACAGCAACTCGGGACGAGCAGTACTTC.

This clonotype occurred many times. The chain joins TRBV20-1 to TRBJ2-7; 7 bases agree with TRBD1. The CDR3 contains 13 residues. V gave up 5 bases and J gave up 2 bases; unmatched junction bases: 6. Looked up from germline, CDR1 is DFQATT and CDR2 is SNEGSKA (reference sequence). CDR3 nucleotides: TGCAGTGCTTCCCCGGGACAGCCCTACGAGCAGTACTTC. As protein: CSASPGQPYEQYF.

The gene calls are TRBV5-6 and TRBJ1-6; no clear D. CDR3 length equals 16 residues. Trimming stripped 6 bases from V and 3 bases from J, with 16 bases between. Germline loops: CDR1 SGHDT, CDR2 YYEEEE. CDR3 DNA: TGTGCCAGCACCATTTCTGTACAGAACTATAATTCACCCCTCCACTTT. Translation gives CASTISVQNYNSPLHF.